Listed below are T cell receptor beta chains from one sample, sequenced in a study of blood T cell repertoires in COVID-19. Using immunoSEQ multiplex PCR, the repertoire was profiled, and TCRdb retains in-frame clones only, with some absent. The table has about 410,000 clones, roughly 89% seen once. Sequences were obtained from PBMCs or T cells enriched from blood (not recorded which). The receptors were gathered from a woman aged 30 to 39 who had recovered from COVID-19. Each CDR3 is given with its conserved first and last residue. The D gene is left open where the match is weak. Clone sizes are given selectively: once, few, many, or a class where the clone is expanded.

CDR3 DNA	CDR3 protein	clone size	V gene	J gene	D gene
TGTGCCAGCAGTCCAACGACTAGATTTGGCGAGCAGTACTTC	CASSPTTRFGEQYF	-	TRBV28	TRBJ2-7	-
TGTGCCAGCAGTTACAGGGCCCTCCGGCGGGCCTACGAGCAGTACTTC	CASSYRALRRAYEQYF	-	TRBV6-5	TRBJ2-7	-
TGTGCCACCAGTGATTTGCGGCGAGGGGGAAGCACAGATACGCAGTATTTT	CATSDLRRGGSTDTQYF	once	TRBV24-1	TRBJ2-3	-
TGTGCCAGCAGCTTAAACGACAGGGCCTACAATGAGCAGTTCTTC	CASSLNDRAYNEQFF	-	TRBV11-3	TRBJ2-1	TRBD1
TGTGCCTGGAGCGTGGAGCGGACCCTGAACACTGAAGCTTTCTTT	CAWSVERTLNTEAFF	few	TRBV30	TRBJ1-1	-
TGTGCCAGCAGCTTAACTAGCGGGAGGCGAGAGACCCAGTACTTC	CASSLTSGRRETQYF	-	TRBV11-2	TRBJ2-5	TRBD2
TGTGCCAGCAGTGAAATCCAGGGAACTGGAAACACCATATATTTT	CASSEIQGTGNTIYF	-	TRBV25-1	TRBJ1-3	-
TGTGCCAGCAGTTATGTCCTTAATGAAAAACTGTTTTTT	CASSYVLNEKLFF	-	TRBV6-5	TRBJ1-4	-
TGTGCCAGCAGTGTGCCGGTTATCTCCTACGAGCAGTACTTC	CASSVPVISYEQYF	-	TRBV25-1	TRBJ2-7	-
TGTGCCAGCGCAGGTTCTCGATCCTACGAGCAGTACTTC	CASAGSRSYEQYF	-	TRBV6-5	TRBJ2-7	-
TGCGCCAGCAGCTTGGCTCCGGTGTTGGAGCAGTTCTTC	CASSLAPVLEQFF	-	TRBV5-1	TRBJ2-1	-
TGTGCCAGCAGTACAGGGTACCCATCCATGAACACTGAAGCTTTCTTT	CASSTGYPSMNTEAFF	-	TRBV11-1	TRBJ1-1	-
TGCGCCAGCAGCTTGGGGGGACTAGCGGGGTCAAACAATGAGCAGTTCTTC	CASSLGGLAGSNNEQFF	-	TRBV5-1	TRBJ2-1	TRBD2
TGTGCCAGCAGTTCATCAGGGGGCCCCTCGGGTGGCTACACCTTC	CASSSSGGPSGGYTF	-	TRBV14	TRBJ1-2	TRBD1
TGTGCCAGCAGCCCCAGGGGTGACTATGGCTACACCTTC	CASSPRGDYGYTF	-	TRBV7-3	TRBJ1-2	-
TGTGCCAGCAGCTTGAGGTCGGACAGGGGCCACACCTTC	CASSLRSDRGHTF	-	TRBV7-3	TRBJ1-2	TRBD1
TGTGCCAGCAGCTTACGGCCCCAGGGGAACTACGAGCAGTACTTC	CASSLRPQGNYEQYF	-	TRBV7-8	TRBJ2-7	-
TGTGCCAGCAGCGGAGCCGGGACAGGCCAAGAGACCCAGTACTTC	CASSGAGTGQETQYF	-	TRBV7-8	TRBJ2-5	TRBD1
TGTGCCAGCAGTTACGGACAGGGATTGAAGAATGAGCAGTTCTTC	CASSYGQGLKNEQFF	-	TRBV6-5	TRBJ2-1	TRBD1
TGTGCCAGCAGGTTTCTAGCGGTGCAAGAGACCCAGTACTTC	CASRFLAVQETQYF	-	TRBV9	TRBJ2-5	TRBD2
TGCAGTGCTAGAAACAGCTACACCTTC	CSARNSYTF	-	TRBV20-1	TRBJ1-2	-
TGTGCCAGCAGTTATTCCCAGGGGGGAAACACCATATATTTT	CASSYSQGGNTIYF	-	TRBV6-6	TRBJ1-3	-
TGTGCCAGCAGCTTAAGCGGAGGGAACTCTGGAAACACCATATATTTT	CASSLSGGNSGNTIYF	few	TRBV7-3	TRBJ1-3	-
TGTGCCAGCTCACCAAACGCCAGGGGAGATGGCTACACCTTC	CASSPNARGDGYTF	-	TRBV18	TRBJ1-2	-
TGTGCCTGGGCCCGAGTTAAGAACACTGAAGCTTTCTTT	CAWARVKNTEAFF	-	TRBV30	TRBJ1-1	-
TGTGCCAGCAGCCATGACAGGGTCCACGATACGCAGTATTTT	CASSHDRVHDTQYF	-	TRBV9	TRBJ2-3	TRBD1
TGCGCCAGCAGCCAATCTATGACAGGGGGTTCCTACGAGCAGTACTTC	CASSQSMTGGSYEQYF	-	TRBV4-3	TRBJ2-7	TRBD1
TGTGCCAGCAGTTCGGAGGAAGACACTGAAGCTTTCTTT	CASSSEEDTEAFF	-	TRBV12-3/TRBV12-4	TRBJ1-1	-
TGTGCCAGCAACAAACAGGGATGGCGTCCCCAGCATTTT	CASNKQGWRPQHF	once	TRBV12-3/TRBV12-4	TRBJ1-5	-
TGCGCCTCACGGAGGGGGCAGAACACTGAAGCTTTCTTT	CASRRGQNTEAFF	-	TRBV5-1	TRBJ1-1	TRBD1
TGCGCCAGCAGCCAAGATGGGGCTAGCGGGGGGGATACGCAGTATTTT	CASSQDGASGGDTQYF	few	TRBV4-3	TRBJ2-3	TRBD2